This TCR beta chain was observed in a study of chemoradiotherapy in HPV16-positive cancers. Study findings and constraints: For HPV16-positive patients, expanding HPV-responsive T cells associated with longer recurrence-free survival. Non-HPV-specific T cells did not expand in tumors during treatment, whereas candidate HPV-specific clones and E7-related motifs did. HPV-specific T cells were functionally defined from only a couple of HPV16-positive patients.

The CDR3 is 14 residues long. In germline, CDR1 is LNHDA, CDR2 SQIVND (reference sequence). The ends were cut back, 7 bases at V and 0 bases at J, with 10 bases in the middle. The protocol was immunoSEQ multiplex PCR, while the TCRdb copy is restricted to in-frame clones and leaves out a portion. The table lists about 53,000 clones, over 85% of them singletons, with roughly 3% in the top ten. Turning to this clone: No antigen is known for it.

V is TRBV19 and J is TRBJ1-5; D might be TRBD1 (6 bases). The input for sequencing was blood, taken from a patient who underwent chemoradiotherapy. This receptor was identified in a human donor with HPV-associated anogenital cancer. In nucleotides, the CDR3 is TGTGCCAGTAAGGGGGGGATTAGCAATCAGCCCCAGCATTTT. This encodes CASKGGISNQPQHF.